This is a list of T cell receptor beta chains from one sample in a study of T-cell reconstitution after alpha-beta-depleted transplantation in children. TCRdb reanalysed the PCR reads using MiXCR and keeps one entry per CDR3 protein. This repertoire shows around 140,000 distinct CDR3 sequences, around 8.8% found once; its top ten account for roughly 18%. This sample comprised PBMCs, mostly from graft donor cells, obtained 180 days after TCRalphabeta/CD19-depleted stem cell transplant. These receptors all stem from a female patient aged 2-15 years who had a stem cell transplant for congenital amegakaryocytic thrombocytopenia, so the T cells may come from the graft donor. Both conserved end residues are part of each CDR3. The order of the fields is V gene, J gene, clone size, D gene, CDR3 DNA, CDR3 protein. D genes are given only for firm matches. Clone size, where shown, is once, few, many, or a class for clones that have expanded.

V: TRBV20-1
J: TRBJ2-3
size: many
D: TRBD2
DNA: TGCAGTGCTAGAGATGGATTAGCGGGACCAGATACGCAGTATTTT
CDR3: CSARDGLAGPDTQYF

V: TRBV29-1
J: TRBJ2-1
size: many
D: TRBD1
DNA: TGCAGCGTTGAGCCGGGACAGGGGCCTCGCAGCGAGTTCTTC
CDR3: CSVEPGQGPRSEFF

V: TRBV12-3/TRBV12-4
J: TRBJ1-2
size: few
D: TRBD1
DNA: TGTGCCAGCAGTATACACTCACAGGGGGCTAACTATGGCTACACCTTC
CDR3: CASSIHSQGANYGYTF

V: TRBV5-5
J: TRBJ2-3
size: few
D: -
DNA: TGTGCCAGCAGTCGACAGGACACAGATACGCAGTATTTT
CDR3: CASSRQDTDTQYF

V: TRBV12-3/TRBV12-4
J: TRBJ2-7
size: few
D: -
DNA: TGTGCCAGCAGTTTCTTCAGGGGCCGCGGCTACGAGCAGTACTTC
CDR3: CASSFFRGRGYEQYF

V: TRBV5-1
J: TRBJ2-7
size: many
D: -
DNA: TGCGCCAGCAGCCTGGGACCGTACTCCTACGAGCAGTACTTC
CDR3: CASSLGPYSYEQYF

V: TRBV20-1
J: TRBJ2-7
size: many
D: TRBD2
DNA: TGCAGTGCTATGGTCCGGGGGGGTATGTTCGAGCAGTACTTC
CDR3: CSAMVRGGMFEQYF

V: TRBV5-5
J: TRBJ2-2
size: few
D: TRBD1
DNA: TGTGCCAGCAGCCAGGGACAGACCTGCTGGGAGCTGTTTTTT
CDR3: CASSQGQTCWELFF

V: TRBV6-1
J: TRBJ2-2
size: many
D: -
DNA: TGTGCCAGCAGCCGTAGGAGGCCCTGGAACACCGGGGAGCTGTTTTTT
CDR3: CASSRRRPWNTGELFF

V: TRBV20-1
J: TRBJ2-7
size: many
D: TRBD1
DNA: TGCAGTGCTAGAGATCTCGGGACAGGACCCTACGAGCAGTACTTC
CDR3: CSARDLGTGPYEQYF

V: TRBV13
J: TRBJ2-5
size: many
D: TRBD1
DNA: TGTGCCAGCAGCTTGATCCGGGACAGAGTAAATCGGAAAGAGACCCAGTACTTC
CDR3: CASSLIRDRVNRKETQYF

V: TRBV27
J: TRBJ2-7
size: many
D: -
DNA: TGTGCCAGCAGTTTTTCTGGGCGCGAGCAGTACTTC
CDR3: CASSFSGREQYF

V: TRBV5-1
J: TRBJ1-2
size: many
D: -
DNA: TGCGCCAGCAGCTTGGAGGGGCGGCCCGGTTATGGCTACACCTTC
CDR3: CASSLEGRPGYGYTF

V: TRBV12-3/TRBV12-4
J: TRBJ1-2
size: many
D: -
DNA: TGTGCCAGCAGCCCCACGCGTCGGGGGATCTATGGCTACACCTTC
CDR3: CASSPTRRGIYGYTF

V: TRBV10-3
J: TRBJ2-5
size: many
D: TRBD1
DNA: TGTGCCATCAGCCGGGACAGGGACGGAGAGACCCAGTACTTC
CDR3: CAISRDRDGETQYF

V: TRBV5-1
J: TRBJ2-3
size: many
D: -
DNA: TGCGCCAGCAGCCTAGGACAGTCCACAGATACGCAGTATTTT
CDR3: CASSLGQSTDTQYF

V: TRBV10-3
J: TRBJ2-2
size: few
D: TRBD1
DNA: TGTGCCATCAGTGAGTGGGGACAGGGGTACACCGGGGAGCTGTTTTTT
CDR3: CAISEWGQGYTGELFF

V: TRBV20-1
J: TRBJ1-2
size: many
D: TRBD1
DNA: TGCAGTGCTAGGTCTTATCCGGGACAGCGAAGGGATGGCTACACCTTC
CDR3: CSARSYPGQRRDGYTF

V: TRBV11-2
J: TRBJ2-2
size: many
D: -
DNA: TGTGCCAGCAGCAGGACGGACTACACCGGGGAGCTGTTTTTT
CDR3: CASSRTDYTGELFF

V: TRBV4-1
J: TRBJ2-5
size: many
D: -
DNA: TGCGCCAGCAGCCAAGGGAGTAAGGGGGGAAGCCAAGAGACCCAGTACTTC
CDR3: CASSQGSKGGSQETQYF

V: TRBV5-6
J: TRBJ2-5
size: few
D: TRBD2
DNA: TGTGCCAGCAGCTTAGCGGGGGGCCCGAGGTACTTC
CDR3: CASSLAGGPRYF

V: TRBV10-2
J: TRBJ2-1
size: few
D: TRBD2
DNA: TGCGCCAGCAGTGAGGGCCAGCGGGAGGGTAATGAGCAGTTCTTC
CDR3: CASSEGQREGNEQFF

V: TRBV5-8
J: TRBJ1-3
size: many
D: -
DNA: TGTGCCAGCAGCCCGCGAAGAAACACCATATATTTT
CDR3: CASSPRRNTIYF

V: TRBV27
J: TRBJ2-7
size: many
D: -
DNA: TGTGCCAGCAGTTTAAAGGGGGAAGCTAGCTGCGAGCAGTACTTC
CDR3: CASSLKGEASCEQYF

V: TRBV15
J: TRBJ1-1
size: -
D: -
DNA: TGTGCCACCAGCCCGGACGTACTCCTCCGGGCTTTCTTT
CDR3: CATSPDVLLRAFF

V: TRBV19
J: TRBJ2-1
size: -
D: TRBD2
DNA: TGTGCCACCACTATGGGGGGGGGTAGCTACAATGAGCAGTTCTTC
CDR3: CATTMGGGSYNEQFF

V: TRBV12-3/TRBV12-4
J: TRBJ2-7
size: many
D: -
DNA: TGTGCCAGCAGTACCAATTACGAGCAGTACTTC
CDR3: CASSTNYEQYF

V: TRBV5-1
J: TRBJ2-2
size: many
D: -
DNA: TGCGCCAGCAGCTCCAGAAACACCGGGGAGCTGTTTTTT
CDR3: CASSSRNTGELFF

V: TRBV12-3/TRBV12-4
J: TRBJ2-1
size: many
D: TRBD2
DNA: TGTGCCAGCAGTTCGGGACTAGCGGGAGTTGAGCAGTTCTTC
CDR3: CASSSGLAGVEQFF

V: TRBV6-1
J: TRBJ1-5
size: many
D: TRBD1
DNA: TGTGCCAGCAGTGGAGAGGACAGGGGGTTTCAGCCCCAGCATTTT
CDR3: CASSGEDRGFQPQHF

V: TRBV5-5
J: TRBJ2-1
size: few
D: TRBD2
DNA: TGTGCCAGCAGCTTATTAGCGGGAGTTGATGAGCAGTTCTTC
CDR3: CASSLLAGVDEQFF

V: TRBV4-3
J: TRBJ2-7
size: many
D: TRBD2
DNA: TGCGCCAGCAGCCAAGGACTAGCGGAAACCTACGAGCAGTACTTC
CDR3: CASSQGLAETYEQYF

V: TRBV28
J: TRBJ2-5
size: many
D: TRBD2
DNA: TGTGCCAGCAGCACCCCCGGGAGGGAGACCCAGTACTTC
CDR3: CASSTPGRETQYF

V: TRBV28
J: TRBJ2-1
size: few
D: -
DNA: TGTGCCAGCAGTTCGGGCCTTGGAGAGCAGTTCTTC
CDR3: CASSSGLGEQFF

V: TRBV10-3
J: TRBJ2-5
size: many
D: -
DNA: TGTGCCATCAGTGACAGTAAAGAGACCCAGTACTTC
CDR3: CAISDSKETQYF

V: TRBV20-1
J: TRBJ1-5
size: -
D: TRBD1
DNA: TGCAGTGCGGAGGGACAGGGGCCCCAGCCCCAGCATTTT
CDR3: CSAEGQGPQPQHF

V: TRBV5-1
J: TRBJ2-5
size: few
D: TRBD1
DNA: TGCGCCAGCAGCCTTTACAGGGGGCAAGAGACCCAGTACTTC
CDR3: CASSLYRGQETQYF

V: TRBV28
J: TRBJ1-2
size: -
D: TRBD1
DNA: TGTGCCAGCACATGGGACAGTTGGAGGGGCTACACCTTC
CDR3: CASTWDSWRGYTF

V: TRBV6-5
J: TRBJ2-7
size: many
D: -
DNA: TGTGCCAGCAGCCTCGAGGGGACCCCGGGCAACGAGCAGTACTTC
CDR3: CASSLEGTPGNEQYF

V: TRBV5-1
J: TRBJ2-1
size: many
D: -
DNA: TGCGCCAGCAGCAGCGGACAGGGAGGGCCCTACAATGAGCAGTTCTTC
CDR3: CASSSGQGGPYNEQFF

V: TRBV12-3/TRBV12-4
J: TRBJ1-5
size: many
D: -
DNA: TGTGCCAGCAGTTTAGGCGGACCCGATAGCAATCAGCCCCAGCATTTT
CDR3: CASSLGGPDSNQPQHF

V: TRBV7-9
J: TRBJ1-1
size: -
D: -
DNA: TGTGCCAGCAGCGCTTCGGGAGTCACTGAAGCTTTCTTT
CDR3: CASSASGVTEAFF

V: TRBV18
J: TRBJ1-3
size: many
D: -
DNA: TGTGCCAGCTCACCACAATCCAGTTCTGGAAACACCATATATTTT
CDR3: CASSPQSSSGNTIYF

V: TRBV25-1
J: TRBJ1-1
size: many
D: -
DNA: TGTGCCAGCAGTCCTTCGGGACAAACCACTGAAGCTTTCTTT
CDR3: CASSPSGQTTEAFF

V: TRBV5-6
J: TRBJ2-7
size: many
D: -
DNA: TGTGCCAGCAGCCGGGGGGCAGTTTACGAGCAGTACTTC
CDR3: CASSRGAVYEQYF

V: TRBV27
J: TRBJ2-3
size: few
D: -
DNA: TGTGCCAGCAGTTACGGACATTCCACAGATACGCAGTATTTT
CDR3: CASSYGHSTDTQYF

V: TRBV27
J: TRBJ2-2
size: many
D: -
DNA: TGTGCCAGCAGTTCCTATGGGACTGCCAAGAACACCGGGGAGCTGTTTTTT
CDR3: CASSSYGTAKNTGELFF

V: TRBV5-1
J: TRBJ2-1
size: many
D: -
DNA: TGCGCCAGCAGCTTGGCCAGACCCTCCTACAATGAGCAGTTCTTC
CDR3: CASSLARPSYNEQFF

V: TRBV11-3
J: TRBJ1-2
size: many
D: TRBD1
DNA: TGTGCCAGCAGCGAGGAGGGACAGGGGGTCGATGGCTACACCTTC
CDR3: CASSEEGQGVDGYTF

V: TRBV7-2
J: TRBJ2-1
size: -
D: -
DNA: TGTGCCAGCAGCTTAACTCGTAATATATACAATGAGCAGTTCTTC
CDR3: CASSLTRNIYNEQFF

V: TRBV15
J: TRBJ2-1
size: few
D: -
DNA: TGTGCCACCAGCAGCGGGAGCTCCTACAATGAGCAGTTCTTC
CDR3: CATSSGSSYNEQFF

V: TRBV5-1
J: TRBJ1-2
size: many
D: -
DNA: TGCGCCAGCAGCTTGTCGGGCAGTGACTATGGCTACACCTTC
CDR3: CASSLSGSDYGYTF

V: TRBV12-3/TRBV12-4
J: TRBJ2-6
size: many
D: -
DNA: TGTGCCAGCCGGCAGGGCACTTCTGGGGCCAACGTCCTGACTTTC
CDR3: CASRQGTSGANVLTF